The text below deals with one TCR beta chain. What this receptor recognizes is not known. Base qualities are missing; no much larger clone stands one base away. No immune events such as infections were documented for the healthy donors during the collection period. To calibrate time-dependent variance in a beta-binomial model of T-cell clone differential abundance, blood repertoires from healthy donors were used as a training cohort. The training cohort comprised roughly 10 healthy donors, 3 female and 7 male. An age range of roughly 29 to 65 years, with an average of about 45 years, was recorded for the donors. Whole blood, obtained from a commercial supplier, was collected from each healthy donor at three time points spaced around 2 weeks apart. For immunosequencing, genomic DNA was extracted from whole blood that had not been sorted. The source of the sample is a study of identifying expanded T cells in peripheral blood (dated by TCRdb to the late 2010s). Regarding the research as a whole: Four technical replicates, made by sequencing separate aliquots from the same pool of genomic DNA, were compared pairwise. Study-wide findings and limitations: The beta-binomial model significantly reduced the number of clones called differentially abundant and the false-positive rate across all healthy-donor time intervals. The authors expected that biological variance in healthy repertoires might rise further over much longer intervals, such as months to years. The binomial model flagged roughly 1.2 differentially abundant clones between technical replicates but approximately 15 over roughly two weeks and 19 to 20 over around 4 weeks. Variance in clone template counts between roughly 2-week samples significantly increased with total template count across all healthy donors.

TCRbeta CDR3 regions were profiled with the immunoSEQ Assay using bias-controlled multiplex PCR amplification of genomic DNA. As for the original processing: The absolute abundance of each unique TCRbeta CDR3 region was quantified after sequences were collapsed and filtered. Differential abundance was assessed using a binomial (Fisher-equivalent) model and a beta-binomial model in which time-dependent variance fitted from healthy donors was added. Clones with fewer than 5 combined templates were removed, and a clone was called differentially abundant if the clone's Benjamini-Hochberg FDR was below 0.01. In the beta-binomial model, variance was expressed as a function of the total template count across the two samples, in the form v = (b*log(k)+a)^2. The table was pulled from immuneACCESS by TCRdb, which kept in-frame rearrangements only. Such tables lose some clones; where checked, under half of the loss comes from unresolved V genes, and the rest has no known cause. V and J calls and clone size are copied from that table; D and trimming were computed from the DNA. The sample contains about 86,000 clones, more than 75% of them found a single time. The top ten hold around 4.5% of the sample.

Sample: blood. This TCR was recovered from a person aged 18-70 years in good health.

The CDR3 reads as follows: CASSPLGGVRTDTQYF. The DNA sequence is TGTGCCAGCAGCCCCCTGGGGGGCGTGAGGACAGATACGCAGTATTTT. Recombination connected TRBV14 to TRBJ2-3; the D gene could be TRBD1 or TRBD2, each one agreeing over 6 bases. V lost 4 bases and J lost 3 bases; the stretch between them is 17 bases long. The CDR3 holds 16 amino acids from the cysteine to the phenylalanine. The kept DNA is CDR3 alone, 48 bases in frame from the first base. CDR1 and CDR2 are read off the germline V gene as SGHDN and FVKESK.